The rows below give T cell receptor beta chains drawn from one sample of a study of CXCR3-negative and CXCR3-positive naive CD8 T cells. Reprocessing the 5' RACE reads, TCRdb reports a single entry for every CDR3 protein and omits DNA. The sample data list roughly 140,000 distinct CDR3 sequences. The specimen sequenced was naive CXCR3+ CD8+ T cells from blood. The receptors derive from a human donor in good health. Some clones in this sample may be carry-over from other donors' samples. The CDR3 runs from the conserved cysteine through the conserved F or W.

v_call,j_call,cdr3_aa
TRBV4-3,TRBJ2-5,CASSQDQTEETQYF
TRBV6-5,TRBJ1-2,CASSPDQESYGYTF
TRBV28,TRBJ2-7,CASSLRLANYEQYF
TRBV5-1,TRBJ2-7,CASSYTTGEYEQYF
TRBV2,TRBJ2-3,CASSDPGGSTTDTQYF
TRBV27,TRBJ2-7,CASSLSWDRGLYEQYF
TRBV19,TRBJ2-3,CASSLFLAGDTQYF
TRBV7-7,TRBJ2-7,CASSLEDSPAYEQYF
TRBV3-1,TRBJ2-5,CASSQERRDSYPTQETQYF
TRBV28,TRBJ2-7,CASSLYSETLTYEQYF
TRBV29-1,TRBJ2-1,CSVDLKGLAGPGNEQFF
TRBV5-1,TRBJ1-2,CASSVLETGDYGYTF
TRBV7-3,TRBJ1-1,CASSLRQGRNTEAFF
TRBV5-1,TRBJ2-7,CASSSGTGNYEQYF
TRBV7-9,TRBJ1-5,CASSFDGANQPQHF
TRBV12-3/TRBV12-4,TRBJ2-1,CASSHRVYKGDEQFF
TRBV7-9,TRBJ2-3,CASRSLLAGGPTDTQYF
TRBV5-1,TRBJ2-7,CASSSAGHYEQYF
TRBV12-3/TRBV12-4,TRBJ2-7,CASSLGVREQYF
TRBV7-9,TRBJ2-1,CASSFVYNEQFF
TRBV10-3,TRBJ2-1,CAISESEQGTYEQYF
TRBV6-5,TRBJ1-2,CASSYSSDRVPYGYTF
TRBV12-3/TRBV12-4,TRBJ2-1,CASSSPSGSHNEQFF
TRBV29-1,TRBJ2-3,CSVVGGRGTDTQYF
TRBV27,TRBJ2-3,CASSLPAGSGGTDTQYF
TRBV7-9,TRBJ1-6,CASSLDEGSSYNSPLHF
TRBV5-1,TRBJ2-2,CASSLDRASAGELFF
TRBV12-3/TRBV12-4,TRBJ1-5,CASSPGVQPQHF
TRBV12-3/TRBV12-4,TRBJ2-1,CASSLAGAGTHYNEQFF
TRBV29-1,TRBJ2-7,CSVEDHRGISYEQYF
TRBV11-2,TRBJ2-7,CASSLGLAGTPYEQYF
TRBV5-1,TRBJ1-1,CASRDLNTEAFF
TRBV12-3/TRBV12-4,TRBJ1-1,CASSDGGARDEAFF
TRBV13,TRBJ2-7,CASSLRVAEQYF
TRBV29-1,TRBJ1-1,CSVAGDGAMNTEAFF